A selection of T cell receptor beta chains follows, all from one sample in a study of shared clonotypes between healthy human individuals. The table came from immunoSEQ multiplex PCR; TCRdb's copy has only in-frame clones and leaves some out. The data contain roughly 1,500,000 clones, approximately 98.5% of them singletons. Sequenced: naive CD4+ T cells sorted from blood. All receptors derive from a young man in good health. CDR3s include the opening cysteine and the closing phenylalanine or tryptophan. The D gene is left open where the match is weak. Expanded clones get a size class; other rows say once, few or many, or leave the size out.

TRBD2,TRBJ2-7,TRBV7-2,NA,CASRLAASYEQYF,TGTGCCAGCAGGCTAGCGGCCTCCTACGAGCAGTACTTC
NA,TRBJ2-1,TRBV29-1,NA,CSASSRADNEQFF,TGCAGCGCTTCGTCTAGGGCGGACAATGAGCAGTTCTTC
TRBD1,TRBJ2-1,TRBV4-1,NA,CASSQDTQGDNEQFF,TGCGCCAGCAGCCAAGATACGCAGGGGGACAATGAGCAGTTCTTC
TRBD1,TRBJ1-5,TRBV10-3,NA,CAISGADRGRNQPQHF,TGTGCCATCAGTGGAGCTGACAGGGGGCGAAATCAGCCCCAGCATTTT
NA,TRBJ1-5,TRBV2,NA,CASSVGQPQHF,TGTGCCAGCAGTGTTGGGCAGCCCCAGCATTTT
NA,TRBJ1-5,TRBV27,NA,CASSFRGARGGNQPQHF,TGTGCCAGCAGTTTTCGAGGGGCGCGAGGGGGCAATCAGCCCCAGCATTTT
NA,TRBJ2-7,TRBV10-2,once,CASSDLGVQYF,TGCGCCAGCAGTGATCTTGGCGTTCAGTACTTC
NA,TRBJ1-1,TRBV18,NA,CASSPSDTEAFF,TGTGCCAGCTCACCCTCGGACACTGAAGCTTTCTTT
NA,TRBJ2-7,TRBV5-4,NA,CASSSAQGSYEQYF,TGTGCCAGCAGCTCGGCACAGGGTTCCTACGAGCAGTACTTC
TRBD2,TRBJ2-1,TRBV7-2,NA,CASSPLAGILGEQFF,TGTGCCAGCAGCCCGCTAGCGGGAATTTTGGGTGAGCAGTTCTTC
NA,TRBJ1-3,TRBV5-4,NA,CASSSTGPNSGNTIYF,TGTGCCAGCAGCTCAACAGGGCCGAACTCTGGAAACACCATATATTTT
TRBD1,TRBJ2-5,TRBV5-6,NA,CASSEQGRETQYF,TGTGCCAGCAGCGAACAGGGGCGAGAGACCCAGTACTTC
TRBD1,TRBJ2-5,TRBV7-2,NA,CASRPPGQGWPQYF,TGTGCCAGCAGACCACCGGGACAGGGTTGGCCCCAGTACTTC